Here is one T cell receptor beta chain with its context. The antigen this receptor binds is unknown. The sample holds no much larger clone one base away, and base qualities are not on file. The data are from a study of T cells in Graves' hyperthyroidism and ophthalmopathy (dated by TCRdb to between 2018 and 2020). Context from the whole study: Peripheral blood was sampled at the time of initial diagnosis, prior to any treatment. A discovery cohort of around 100 patients, roughly 43 with Graves' ophthalmopathy and approximately 55 with stable Graves' hyperthyroidism, was used to find distinguishing TCR V-J signatures. An independent validation cohort of 18 to 20 hyperthyroidism patients and approximately 17 patients who later progressed to ophthalmopathy tested prospective prediction of ophthalmopathy. The approximately 100 discovery patients were randomly divided into training and test sets at a 7:3 ratio. In about 6 Graves' hyperthyroidism patients, the study also compared T-cell repertoires from thyroid tissue with T-cell repertoires from blood. After blood sampling, hyperthyroidism patients were treated with methimazole at a starting dose of 30 mg daily, and ophthalmopathy patients were treated with high-dose intravenous methylprednisolone. The paper reports TCR Vbeta CDR3 sequencing of 130 to 150 peripheral blood samples: around 45 ophthalmopathy, about 75 hyperthyroidism and approximately 17 progressor patients.

Overall study results and their limits: Most expanded thyroid clonotypes (frequency above 0.001) were also found in blood, which suggests that blood repertoires may mirror thyroid immune responses. Ophthalmopathy was separated from stable hyperthyroidism by a 13 V-J signature model, with 87.88% sensitivity and just over 81% specificity obtained in cross-validation and 80%/75% obtained in testing. No statistical method was used to set the sample size in advance, and investigators knew the group allocation. In validation, the model predicted progression to ophthalmopathy with 55% to 71% sensitivity and 72% to 85% specificity, a median of around six months before onset.

TCR beta CDR3 regions were amplified from RNA transcripts. For the first round of RT-PCR on the TCR CDR3, the HTBI primer set was used together with the Qiagen OneStep RT-PCR kit. A second multiplex PCR round built the libraries, followed by size selection and purification. Paired-end sequencing of the libraries was performed with 100 bp reads on an Illumina HiSeq2000. Per the original workflow: SOAPnuke was used to process the raw data, removing reads that contained adapters or uncalled bases, had a mean Phred below 15, or lacked an exact match to the constant primer or identifier. High-quality paired reads were merged using COPE v1.2.5, and each unique nucleotide sequence was defined as a clonotype. Clonotypes were aligned to IMGT TRBV, TRBD and TRBJ reference segments using MiTCR v1.1. Analysis was restricted to V-J combinations with a frequency above 0.0001, which covered over 98% of repertoires. A TCS score was defined as the ratio of F50 (clonal expansion) to E x V (chaos), with BLOSUM62-based TCRdist applied between CDR3 peptides within each V-J. Welch's t-statistics and random forest reduced 500 to 550 V-J features to 10 to 15, which were used in a naive Bayes classifier (R e1071). TCRdb trimmed public reads at Q25 via fastp, called clones via MiXCR and kept in-frame beta chains. Entries are consolidated by CDR3 protein sequence, retaining the most common genes and DNA. The V and J calls here are based on TCRdb, not the publication. Counted in this sample were approximately 590,000 distinct CDR3 sequences; approximately 14% of them appeared once. Approximately 7.4% of the sample rests with the top ten.

Stable Graves' hyperthyroidism was defined as no progression to ophthalmopathy during 18 months of follow-up. Hyperthyroidism patients were aged 18 to 65 years and newly diagnosed, with disease duration of less than 2 months. Any patient with an uncontrolled infection, another autoimmune disease, pregnancy or lactation was excluded. Diagnoses were based on clinical symptoms, serum thyroxine and TRAb, thyroid ultrasound and orbital computed tomography. PBMCs were isolated from about 10 ml of fresh peripheral blood by Ficoll-Paque density gradient centrifugation. Total RNA was extracted using Trizol reagent, and RNA quality was assessed on an Agilent 2100 Bioanalyzer. The sample consisted of blood. The source of this sequence is a woman aged 25 to 39 with Graves' hyperthyroidism.

The DNA sequence follows: TGTGCCAGCAGCCGGGGTGATATGAACACTGAAGCTTTCTTT. The encoded protein is CASSRGDMNTEAFF. The chain was built from TRBV6-1 and TRBJ1-1, with the identity of the D gene unclear. Cut back by 6 bases and 0 bases, the V and J ends lie 11 bases apart. Sequences MNHNS (CDR1) and SASEGT (CDR2) are obtained from the germline V gene. The CDR3, cysteine through phenylalanine, is 14 amino acids long. Only CDR3 DNA is held: 42 bases, read in frame from base 1.